This is a list of T cell receptor beta chains from one sample in a study of CD4 T cells in relation to SARS-CoV-2 and coronaviruses. No antigens are known for them. The repertoire was sequenced with immunoSEQ multiplex PCR; TCRdb's copy has only in-frame clones and lacks some. The table includes around 16,000 clones, 70% to 80% detected once. Sequencing was carried out using CD4+ T cells from PBMCs, cultured in vitro. The receptors were sampled from a human donor in good health. The CDR3 runs from the conserved cysteine through the conserved F or W. Each record gives: V gene, J gene, CDR3 length, D gene, clone size, CDR3 DNA, CDR3 protein. The D gene is left open where the match is weak. Only some rows state a clone size, as once, few, many or a class for expanded clones.

TRBV14	TRBJ2-5	14	.	.	TGTGCCAGCAGCCCTGCCACTAGAGTCGAGACCCAGTACTTC	CASSPATRVETQYF
TRBV11-2	TRBJ2-5	16	TRBD1	.	TGTGCCAGCAGCTTACTTTCCGGGACAGGGGCCGAGACCCAGTACTTC	CASSLLSGTGAETQYF
TRBV15	TRBJ2-5	13	.	.	TGTGCCACCAGCAGAGGGGGGGAGGAGACCCAGTACTTC	CATSRGGEETQYF
TRBV5-6	TRBJ2-5	11	.	.	TGTGCCAGCAGCCACGGAGAGACCCAGTACTTC	CASSHGETQYF
TRBV28	TRBJ1-2	14	TRBD1	once	TGTGCCAGCATCAGGGGGGGCTACCCCTATGGCTACACCTTC	CASIRGGYPYGYTF
TRBV30	TRBJ2-7	15	.	.	TGTGCCTGGAGTGTACACCTTTTGAGTAACTTAGAGCAGTACTTC	CAWSVHLLSNLEQYF
TRBV4-2	TRBJ2-1	18	TRBD2	.	TGTGCCAGCAGCCAGGACCGCTGGCCGGGACTAGACGGCGATGAGCAGTTCTTC	CASSQDRWPGLDGDEQFF
TRBV27	TRBJ1-1	17	TRBD1	.	TGTGCCAGCAGTCCATCCCGGGACAGGGGAACGAACACTGAAGCTTTCTTT	CASSPSRDRGTNTEAFF
TRBV4-1	TRBJ2-7	15	TRBD2	.	TGCGCCAGCAGCCAGCAACTAGCGGCCGCCTACGAGCAGTACTTC	CASSQQLAAAYEQYF
TRBV19	TRBJ2-7	15	TRBD1	.	TGTGCCAGTAGGAATTCCGGGACAGGGGGCGGCGAGCAGTACTTC	CASRNSGTGGGEQYF
TRBV10-1	TRBJ2-4	14	.	few	TGCGCCATGAAGACGCACCGGGTCAAAAACATTCAGTACTTC	CAMKTHRVKNIQYF
TRBV3-1/TRBV3-2	TRBJ1-1	12	.	.	TGTGCCAGCAGCCAGCTAGGGACTGAAGCTTTCTTT	CASSQLGTEAFF
TRBV7-3	TRBJ2-1	13	.	.	TGTGCCAGCAGCGCCCCCACTACAGATGAGCAGTTCTTC	CASSAPTTDEQFF
TRBV27	TRBJ2-3	15	.	.	TGTGCCAGCAGTTTTTTGGGGATGAGCACAGATACGCAGTATTTT	CASSFLGMSTDTQYF
TRBV28	TRBJ1-2	14	.	.	TGTGCCAGCGGACCTACAGGGCTCGCCTATGGCTACACCTTC	CASGPTGLAYGYTF
TRBV5-4	TRBJ2-5	16	.	once	TGTGCCAGCAGCCAATCCCCACGTGGGTACCAAGAGACCCAGTACTTC	CASSQSPRGYQETQYF
TRBV18	TRBJ2-1	13	TRBD1	.	TGTGCCAGCTCACCGGACAGGGACAATGAGCAGTTCTTC	CASSPDRDNEQFF
TRBV2	TRBJ1-3	16	.	.	TGTGCCAGCAAGGACCGGACTTTCCTATCGTGGAACACCATATATTTT	CASKDRTFLSWNTIYF
TRBV10-3	TRBJ1-2	14	.	.	TGTGCCATCAGTGCACGACAGGACTTCTATGGCTACACCTTC	CAISARQDFYGYTF
TRBV7-3	TRBJ2-5	16	.	.	TGTGCCAGCAGCAGAGACGGTGCCAGCCCGGGAGAGACCCAGTACTTC	CASSRDGASPGETQYF
TRBV5-1	TRBJ2-7	14	.	.	TGCGCCAGCAGCTTATCACGCGGCTCCTACGAGCAGTACTTC	CASSLSRGSYEQYF
TRBV5-5	TRBJ2-7	16	.	.	TGTGCCAGCAGCTTGGGGACCCCATGGGCCACCTACGAGCAGTACTTC	CASSLGTPWATYEQYF
TRBV5-6	TRBJ2-1	16	.	medium-sized	TGTGCCAGCAGCCCCCGGGGTAGCGGATTTACCAATGAGCAGTTCTTC	CASSPRGSGFTNEQFF
TRBV5-1	TRBJ2-3	11	.	.	TGCGCCAGCATAGGGACAGATACGCAGTATTTT	CASIGTDTQYF
TRBV11-2	TRBJ2-1	15	TRBD1	.	TGTGCCAGCAGCATGGGACAGGGGTTCCGCAATGAGCAGTTCTTC	CASSMGQGFRNEQFF
TRBV19	TRBJ1-5	15	.	.	TGTGCCAGTAGTATAGTCGCAGGGCTGAATCAGCCCCAGCATTTT	CASSIVAGLNQPQHF
TRBV27	TRBJ1-1	13	.	.	TGTGCCAGCAGGAATTTCAAGAACACTGAAGCTTTCTTT	CASRNFKNTEAFF
TRBV18	TRBJ2-7	17	.	.	TGTGCCAGCTCACCCCCCCGAAGCGGGTCCACCTCCTACGAGCAGTACTTC	CASSPPRSGSTSYEQYF
TRBV9	TRBJ2-1	16	.	once	TGTGCCAGCAGCGTAGATTTTGGGGGCACGGGGAATGAGCAGTTCTTC	CASSVDFGGTGNEQFF
TRBV4-2	TRBJ2-1	12	.	.	TGTGCCAGCAGCCAAGAGGGGAGGGAGCAGTTCTTC	CASSQEGREQFF
TRBV19	TRBJ2-5	14	.	few	TGTGCCAGTAGTATGGGCGGCAGTCAAGAGACCCAGTACTTC	CASSMGGSQETQYF
TRBV4-2	TRBJ2-1	15	TRBD2	.	TGTGCCAGCAGCCAGGGACTAGCTCCCAACAATGAGCAGTTCTTC	CASSQGLAPNNEQFF
TRBV3-1/TRBV3-2	TRBJ2-1	16	TRBD2	.	TGTGCCAGCAGCTCAGCCCTGGGAGGGTGGGGCAATGAGCAGTTCTTC	CASSSALGGWGNEQFF
TRBV5-6	TRBJ2-3	18	TRBD2	.	TGTGCCAGCAGCTTAAAGCGGGAGTCGGGGGGTAGCACAGATACGCAGTATTTT	CASSLKRESGGSTDTQYF
TRBV11-3	TRBJ2-3	12	TRBD1	.	TGTGCCAGCAGCTCGGACAGGGGCACGCAGTATTTT	CASSSDRGTQYF
TRBV6-6	TRBJ2-3	15	.	.	TGTGCCAGCAGTTCGGCAGCAGCTGGCACAGATACGCAGTATTTT	CASSSAAAGTDTQYF
TRBV30	TRBJ1-3	12	.	.	TGTGCCTGGGCACATCCTGGAAACACCATATATTTT	CAWAHPGNTIYF
TRBV2	TRBJ2-5	14	.	.	TGTGCCAGCAGTGTCAACAGATCACCAGAGACCCAGTACTTC	CASSVNRSPETQYF
TRBV6-4	TRBJ1-2	12	.	.	TGTGCCAGCAGTGAGACAGGTCATGGCTACACCTTC	CASSETGHGYTF
TRBV20-1	TRBJ2-3	14	TRBD2	.	TGCAGTGCTAGTCTAGCGGGAGTTGTAGATACGCAGTATTTT	CSASLAGVVDTQYF
TRBV5-1	TRBJ1-5	13	.	.	TGCGCCAGCAGCTTGTCAGGAGATCAGCCCCAGCATTTT	CASSLSGDQPQHF
TRBV6-5	TRBJ2-7	13	.	.	TGTGCCAGCAGTATCATGACAGCCTACGAGCAGTACTTC	CASSIMTAYEQYF
TRBV10-3	TRBJ2-1	15	TRBD1	.	TGTGCCACCCGTACCGGGACAGAAAGTTACAATGAGCAGTTCTTC	CATRTGTESYNEQFF
TRBV2	TRBJ2-7	14	TRBD1	few	TGTGCCAGCAACCCCGGGACAGGTGACTACGAGCAGTACTTC	CASNPGTGDYEQYF
TRBV11-2	TRBJ2-1	15	.	.	TGTGCCAGCAGCTTAGATTGGACACAAACCAATGAGCAGTTCTTC	CASSLDWTQTNEQFF
TRBV12-3/TRBV12-4	TRBJ2-7	13	TRBD2	few	TGTGCCAGTATGACTAGCAGCTCCTACGAGCAGTACTTC	CASMTSSSYEQYF
TRBV20-1	TRBJ2-1	11	.	.	TGCAGTGCTAGAGAGGGCTATGAGCAGTTCTTC	CSAREGYEQFF
TRBV7-9	TRBJ2-7	13	.	.	TGTGCCAGCAGCTTACGGGTGGGCCACGAGCAGTACTTC	CASSLRVGHEQYF
TRBV7-9	TRBJ1-1	14	.	.	TGTGCCAGCAGCTTTCAGGGAACTGACACTGAAGCTTTCTTT	CASSFQGTDTEAFF
TRBV6-5	TRBJ2-5	15	TRBD2	.	TGTGCCAGCAGTACCCCGGGACTACGGAAAGAGACCCAGTACTTC	CASSTPGLRKETQYF
TRBV10-3	TRBJ2-5	16	TRBD1	.	TGTGCCATCAGTGCCTATCCGGGACAGCACGTGGAGACCCAGTACTTC	CAISAYPGQHVETQYF
TRBV4-2	TRBJ2-1	17	TRBD2	.	TGTGCCAGCAGCCAAGGGGATTCTAGCGGCCCCTACAATGAGCAGTTCTTC	CASSQGDSSGPYNEQFF
TRBV30	TRBJ2-5	12	.	.	TGTGCCTGGAGTGTCCGGCGGGAGACCCAGTACTTC	CAWSVRRETQYF
TRBV4-2	TRBJ1-1	17	TRBD1	.	TGTGCCAGCAGCCTGACTACCTCCGGGACAGCGAACACTGAAGCTTTCTTT	CASSLTTSGTANTEAFF
TRBV24-1	TRBJ2-1	11	.	.	TGTGCCACCAGTGATTTTAGTGAGCAGTTCTTC	CATSDFSEQFF
TRBV5-1	TRBJ2-3	17	.	.	TGCGCCAGCATCTCCGGAGAGACAGGCTTTAGCACAGATACGCAGTATTTT	CASISGETGFSTDTQYF
TRBV14	TRBJ2-7	18	.	.	TGTGCCAGCAGCCAAGATACACTAGCTAGAACTACTTTCTACGAGCAGTACTTC	CASSQDTLARTTFYEQYF
TRBV14	TRBJ1-1	17	.	.	TGTGCCAGCAGCCAAGTGCCTATAGGTAGCAGGGGTGTTGAAGCTTTCTTT	CASSQVPIGSRGVEAFF
TRBV11-3	TRBJ1-3	15	TRBD1	.	TGTGCCAGCAGTCCGGGACAGGGACCAGGAAACACCATATATTTT	CASSPGQGPGNTIYF